Presented here are 25 T cell receptor beta chains from one specimen sequenced in a study of T cell repertoires in cytomegalovirus infection. TCRdb used MiXCR to reprocess the reads, holding one entry per CDR3 protein. The sample includes under 250,000 distinct CDR3 sequences, around 6.2% of them seen just once. The sample taken for sequencing was PBMCs. The origin of the receptors is a human donor in good health (CMV status not recorded). Some clones in this sample may be carry-over from other donors' samples.

This clonotype was seen many times. The chain combines TRBV20-1 with TRBJ2-7; D is tentatively TRBD1 or TRBD2 (5 bases each). There are 14 residues in the CDR3. Looked up from germline, CDR1 is DFQATT and CDR2 is SNEGSKA (reference sequence). V was shortened by 5 bases and J by 4 bases, with 18 bases between the two germline ends. DNA for the CDR3: TGCAGTGCTGGGCTCGGGACCGCCGGGTACGAGCAGTACTTC. Amino acids: CSAGLGTAGYEQYF.

This clonotype showed up just a few times. This sequence joins TRBV28 and TRBJ2-1, with D perhaps TRBD2 (6 bases). Trimming shortened V by 3 bases and J by 8 bases, and 11 bases separated the two germline ends. The germline CDR1 and CDR2 sequences are MDHEN and SYDVKM. This CDR3 comprises 13 residues. As DNA, the CDR3 is TGTGCCAGCAGTTTCGGGGGTGGGGATGAGCAGTTCTTC. Translated, it gives CASSFGGGDEQFF.

J is TRBJ1-4 and V is TRBV20-1, with TRBD1 as a possible D gene (6 bases). There are 14 residues in the CDR3. The germline V gene has CDR1 DFQATT and CDR2 SNEGSKA (reference sequence). Trimming took off 4 bases at V and 8 bases at J, with 17 bases between the two ends. The CDR3 DNA sequence: TGCAGTGCTAACCACAGGGCTGCCGGAGAAAAACTGTTTTTT. Its protein is CSANHRAAGEKLFF.

This clonotype was seen at least ten times. One junction end does not reproduce the germline sequence, and a read error may be involved. The rearrangement joins TRBV7-2 to TRBJ2-7; 10 nucleotides match TRBD1. Looked up from germline, CDR1 is SGHTA and CDR2 is FQGNSA. This CDR3 has 13 amino acids. The CDR3 is CASSFPGTGAFFF. The CDR3 DNA sequence: TGTGCCAGCAGCTTTCCCGGGACAGGGGCGTTCTTCTTC.

This clonotype was seen repeatedly, ten times or more. V is TRBV29-1 and J is TRBJ1-1; D may be TRBD1 (5 bases). Germline V lookup: CDR1 SQVTM, CDR2 ANQGSEA. The CDR3 is 13 amino acids. V shed 8 bases and J shed 5 bases, with 18 bases lying between them. The CDR3 reads CSTGDFPGTEAFF. The CDR3 bases are TGCAGCACGGGGGACTTCCCGGGGACTGAAGCTTTCTTT.

This clonotype was seen only a few times. This chain links TRBV24-1 with TRBJ2-1; no firm D call. Germline lookup yields CDR1 KGHDR and CDR2 SFDVKD. Deletions cut 3 bases from V and 6 bases from J, with 14 bases between. The CDR3 consists of 15 residues. CDR3 DNA: TGTGCCACCAGTGATAACGCTCTAAGGGCCAATGAGCAGTTCTTC. It yields the protein CATSDNALRANEQFF.

This clonotype was counted at least ten times. The gene calls are TRBV6-1 and TRBJ2-3; the D gene is possibly TRBD2 (5 bases). CDR1 and CDR2 (germline): MNHNS, SASEGT. V was trimmed by 6 bases and J by 6 bases, leaving 10 bases between them. The CDR3 is 12 amino acids. CDR3 protein: CASRAAADTQYF. CDR3 nucleotides: TGTGCCAGCAGAGCGGCGGCGGATACGCAGTATTTT.

This clonotype was observed at least ten times. The V and J genes are TRBV7-2 and TRBJ2-5; 11 bases match TRBD2. The J segment lost 4 bases and the V segment lost 4 bases, leaving 5 bases of the junction unmatched. CDR3 length: 15 residues. Germline assignment: CDR1 SGHTA and CDR2 FQGNSA. The CDR3 coding sequence is TGTGCCAGCAGCTCCGTAGCGGGGGGGGTAGAGACCCAGTACTTC. This translates into CASSSVAGGVETQYF.

Ten or more counts support this clonotype. The chain combines TRBV6-6 with TRBJ2-7, with D maybe TRBD1 (5 bases). The CDR3 totals 14 residues. CDR1 MNHNY and CDR2 SVGAGI come from the germline V gene (reference sequence). V gave up 6 bases and J gave up 0 bases, with 12 bases separating them. The CDR3 DNA is TGTGCCAGCAGATATACGACAGACTCCTACGAGCAGTACTTC. This sequence encodes CASRYTTDSYEQYF.

The table lists this clonotype with many counts. The chain is built from TRBV6-5 and TRBJ2-5, with TRBD2 matching 9 bases. The CDR3 has 15 amino acids. Germline lookup yields CDR1 MNHEY and CDR2 SVGAGI. J lost 6 bases, V lost 6 bases, and 11 bases had no gene match. The CDR3 protein is CASRDGTSITKTQYF. The CDR3 DNA sequence: TGTGCCAGCAGGGATGGGACTAGCATCACTAAGACCCAGTACTTC.

This clonotype was seen ten or more times. The chain joins TRBV30 to TRBJ1-5; possible D gene TRBD1, 6 bases. Germline V CDR1 and CDR2: GTSNPN, SVGIG (reference sequence). There are 13 residues in the CDR3. Trimming cost V 2 bases and J 2 bases, with 7 bases left between them. The CDR3 here is CAWSRQGNQPQHF. The CDR3 region has the DNA TGTGCCTGGAGTAGACAGGGCAATCAGCCCCAGCATTTT.

This clonotype was seen many times. J is TRBJ2-1 and V is TRBV6-2 or TRBV6-3; D is possibly TRBD1 (6 bases). This CDR3 contains 16 residues. Germline CDR1 and CDR2: MNHEY and SVGEGT. V shed 3 bases and J shed 4 bases, with 16 bases lying between them. CDR3 coding DNA: TGTGCCAGCAGTTATAAACTTAGGGGGACGTACAATGAGCAGTTCTTC. As protein: CASSYKLRGTYNEQFF.

This clonotype was picked up many times. This chain joins TRBV6-2 or TRBV6-3 and TRBJ1-1; D unresolved. Germline CDR1 MNHEY, CDR2 SVGEGT. The CDR3 totals 15 residues. Trimming cost V 0 bases and J 2 bases, with 10 bases left between them. CDR3 protein: CASSYSWGTNTEAFF. CDR3 DNA sequence: TGTGCCAGCAGTTACTCTTGGGGTACCAACACTGAAGCTTTCTTT.

This clonotype has a count of ten or more. The chain combines TRBV20-1 with TRBJ1-1; TRBD1 might be the D (5 bases). The CDR3 spans 15 residues. CDR1 and CDR2 from the germline V gene are DFQATT and SNEGSKA (reference sequence). Trimming pared 0 bases from V and 8 bases from J, leaving 19 bases between. The CDR3 bases are TGCAGTGCTAGAGATTACGCGCGAGGGGAGGACGAAGCTTTCTTT. Encoded protein: CSARDYARGEDEAFF.

This clonotype was seen a handful of times. CDR3 coding DNA: TGTGCCTGGAGTCCCCAGGGGGGTCAGCCCCAGCATTTT. Protein: CAWSPQGGQPQHF. The chain is built from TRBV30 and TRBJ1-5, with 7 nucleotides matching TRBD1. Looked up from germline, CDR1 is GTSNPN and CDR2 is SVGIG (reference sequence). This CDR3 has 13 amino acids. The ends lost 2 bases at V and 6 bases at J; junction bases unmatched: 4.

This clonotype was detected a few times. The CDR3 region is CASSKGQLDYGYTF. CDR3 in DNA: TGTGCCAGCAGCAAGGGACAGCTGGACTATGGCTACACCTTC. The genes are TRBV11-2 and TRBJ1-2, with TRBD1 identical over 7 bases. The CDR3 spans 14 residues. The V segment lost 5 bases and the J segment 3 bases; nucleotides outside the gene matches: 6. Germline V gene lookup returns CDR1 SGHAT and CDR2 FQNNGV.

This clonotype occurred many times. The genes are TRBV29-1 and TRBJ2-5, with 9 bases fitting TRBD1. This CDR3 comprises 14 residues. Unmatched junction bases numbered 5, after V lost 4 bases and J lost 2 bases. Germline loops: CDR1 SQVTM, CDR2 ANQGSEA. The CDR3 DNA reads TGCAGCGTTGGTCGGACAGGGGTTCAAGAGACCCAGTACTTC. This sequence encodes CSVGRTGVQETQYF.

Ten or more counts support this clonotype. The gene calls are TRBV5-1 and TRBJ2-3; tentative D call: TRBD1 (6 bases). V was clipped by 3 bases and J by 0 bases, with 8 bases between them. The CDR3 length is 14 residues. Germline V lookup: CDR1 SGHRS, CDR2 YFSETQ. The CDR3: CASSYRDSTDTQYF. The DNA of the CDR3 is TGCGCCAGCAGCTACAGGGATAGCACAGATACGCAGTATTTT.

This clonotype showed up many times. J is TRBJ1-1 and V is TRBV7-2; 12 nucleotides align to TRBD1. The CDR3 sequence is 17 residues long. Per germline, CDR1 SGHTA and CDR2 FQGNSA. V lost 5 bases and J lost 5; bases outside the gene matches: 12. CDR3 bases: TGTGCCAGCAGCGCCTGGGACAGGGGGCGCCGGGGGACTGAAGCTTTCTTT. Protein sequence: CASSAWDRGRRGTEAFF. The full variable domain, completed using reference TRBV7-2 and TRBJ1-1, is GAGVSQSPSNKVTEKGKDVELRCDPISGHTALYWYRQSLGQGLEFLIYFQGNSAPDKSGLPSDRFSAERTGGSVSTLTIQRTQQEDSAVYLCASSAWDRGRRGTEAFFGQGTRLTVV.

This clonotype was observed many times. V usage is TRBV20-1 and J usage is TRBJ1-2, with 9 positions matching TRBD1. Unmatched junction bases numbered 10, after V lost 6 bases and J lost 5 bases. The germline V gene has CDR1 DFQATT and CDR2 SNEGSKA (reference sequence). This CDR3 has 14 residues. The CDR3 DNA sequence: TGCAGTGCCCCACTCGGGGACAGGGTTTATGGCTACACCTTC. This codes for CSAPLGDRVYGYTF.

The CDR3 reads CSAKKQGASGAFF. The DNA of the CDR3 is TGCAGTGCTAAAAAACAGGGGGCATCGGGAGCTTTCTTT. V usage is TRBV20-1 and J usage is TRBJ1-1; 9 nucleotides align to TRBD1. The CDR3 is made up of 13 amino acids. V dropped 4 bases and J dropped 10; count of bases not matched to a gene: 10. Germline-derived CDR1 and CDR2 are DFQATT and SNEGSKA (reference sequence).

The rearrangement uses TRBV29-1 and TRBJ1-1; 7 bases map to TRBD1. Unmatched junction bases numbered 9, after V lost 6 bases and J lost 5 bases. This CDR3 contains 13 residues. The germline gives CDR1 SQVTM, CDR2 ANQGSEA. The CDR3, as DNA: TGCAGCGTCGTCTCGACAGGGAAAACTGAAGCTTTCTTT. Translating gives CSVVSTGKTEAFF.

This clonotype was counted ten times or more. The V gene is TRBV10-3, the J gene TRBJ2-7; no clear D. The CDR3 is 15 amino acids. V was clipped by 10 bases and J by 0 bases, with 19 bases between them. Germline CDR1 ENHRY, CDR2 SYGVKD. For the CDR3, the DNA is TGTGCCACCGCCGAATCGAGGACGAGCTCCTACGAGCAGTACTTC. It encodes CATAESRTSSYEQYF.

This clonotype was seen many times. This chain links TRBV7-6 with TRBJ2-7; 8 bases map to TRBD1. The CDR3 is made up of 15 amino acids. Trimming cost V 1 base and J 0 bases; bases outside gene matches: 2. Germline CDR1 and CDR2: SGHVS and FNYEAQ. CDR3 bases: TGTGCCAGCAGCTTAGGGGACAGGAGCTCCTACGAGCAGTACTTC. Protein product: CASSLGDRSSYEQYF.

This clonotype was picked up many times. V usage is TRBV7-2 and J usage is TRBJ1-1, with D possibly being TRBD1 (5 bases). Germline CDR1 and CDR2: SGHTA and FQGNSA. V was trimmed by 1 base and J by 4 bases, leaving 7 bases between them. CDR3 length: 13 amino acids. In DNA form, the CDR3 reads TGTGCCAGCAGCTTAGAAAGGGGCACTGAAGCTTTCTTT. Protein sequence: CASSLERGTEAFF.